This T cell receptor (beta chain) was sequenced in a study of T cell responses to AZD1222 COVID-19 vaccine. The table came from immunoSEQ multiplex PCR; TCRdb's copy has only in-frame clones and leaves some out. The data hold some 180,000 clones, with around 92% observed a single time. As regards this clone: Its specificity is unknown.

Points from the study as a whole: Sampled repertoires all dated from after the peak T cell response.

The CDR3 loop spans 13 amino acids. The ends lost 1 base at V and 8 bases at J; junction bases unmatched: 3. Germline V gene sequence: CDR1 MNHEY, CDR2 SMNVEV (reference sequence). This material consisted of peripheral blood, taken on day 0 of AZD1222 vaccination. The source of this sequence is an adult in good health. V usage is TRBV27 and J usage is TRBJ1-2; 8 bases line up with TRBD1. The CDR3 reads CASSLFGTGGYTF. Written as DNA, the CDR3 is TGTGCCAGCAGTTTATTCGGGACAGGAGGCTACACCTTC.